This T cell receptor beta chain originates from a study of shared T cell receptors in the human thymus. Looked up from germline, CDR1 is DFQATT and CDR2 is SNEGSKA (reference sequence). CDR3 length: 9 residues. Clones were read by immunoSEQ multiplex PCR, and TCRdb kept only the in-frame ones, dropping some. The sample includes more than 550,000 clones, approximately 85% of them seen just once. On this clone itself: At one end the junction does not follow the germline gene, possibly because of a read error.

These same data were also listed under a study on human thymus T cells. That work states: Healthy Finnish infants having corrective surgery for congenital heart defects served as donors. Thymus was obtained from resections taken during corrective heart surgery. Across thymic and blood repertoires, the usage of V and J genes appeared to be biased.

This clonotype originated in a girl under three years old with a congenital heart defect. Sequencing was done on a sample of thymocytes. The J gene is TRBJ2-5, the V gene TRBV20-1, with 11 bases matching TRBD2. CDR3 residues: CSAPGLADF. CDR3 DNA: TGCAGTGCCCCGGGACTAGCGGACTTC.